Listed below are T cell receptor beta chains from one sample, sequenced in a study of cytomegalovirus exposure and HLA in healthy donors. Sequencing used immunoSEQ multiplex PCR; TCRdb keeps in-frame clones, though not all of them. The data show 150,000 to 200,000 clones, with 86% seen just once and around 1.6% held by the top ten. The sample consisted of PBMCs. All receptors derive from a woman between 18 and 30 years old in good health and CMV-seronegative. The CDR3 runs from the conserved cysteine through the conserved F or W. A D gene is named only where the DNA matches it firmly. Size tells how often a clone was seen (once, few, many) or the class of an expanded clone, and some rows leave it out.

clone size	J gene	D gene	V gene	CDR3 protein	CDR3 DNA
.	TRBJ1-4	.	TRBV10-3	CANVYRNATNEKLFF	TGTGCCAACGTTTACAGGAATGCAACTAATGAAAAACTGTTTTTT
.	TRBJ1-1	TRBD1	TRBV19	CASSTWTGGWLNTEAFF	TGTGCCAGTAGTACGTGGACAGGGGGTTGGCTGAACACTGAAGCTTTCTTT
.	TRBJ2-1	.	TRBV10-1	CASSGGNYNEQFF	TGCGCCAGCAGTGGAGGGAACTACAATGAGCAGTTCTTC
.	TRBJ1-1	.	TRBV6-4	CASSESATGNTEAFF	TGTGCCAGCAGTGAGTCCGCGACAGGGAACACTGAAGCTTTCTTT
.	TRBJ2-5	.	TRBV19	CASSMGGDAAQYF	TGTGCCAGTAGTATGGGTGGCGACGCGGCCCAGTACTTC
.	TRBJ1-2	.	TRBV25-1	CASSGGEGRLGAYGYTF	TGTGCCAGCAGTGGAGGGGAGGGGCGACTGGGGGCCTATGGCTACACCTTC
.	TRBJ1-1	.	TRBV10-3	CAISESRSAFF	TGTGCCATCAGTGAGTCGAGAAGTGCTTTCTTT
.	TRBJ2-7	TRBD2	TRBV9	CASSVGLAAYYEQYF	TGTGCCAGCAGCGTCGGGCTAGCGGCATACTACGAGCAGTACTTC
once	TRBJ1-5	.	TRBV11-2	CASSLGQHLMDQPQHF	TGTGCCAGCAGCTTAGGTCAACATCTCATGGATCAGCCCCAGCATTTT
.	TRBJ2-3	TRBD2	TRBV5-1	CASSLGPLLTSGRATDTQYF	TGCGCCAGCAGCTTGGGGCCCCTACTGACTAGCGGGAGGGCCACAGATACGCAGTATTTT
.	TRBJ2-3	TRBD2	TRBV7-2	CASSLAHGRGTDTQYF	TGTGCCAGCAGCTTAGCGCACGGGAGGGGAACAGATACGCAGTATTTT
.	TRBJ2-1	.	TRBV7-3	CASSLQADSSSYNEQFF	TGTGCCAGCAGCTTGCAGGCGGACTCGAGCTCCTACAATGAGCAGTTCTTC
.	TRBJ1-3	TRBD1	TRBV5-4	CASSAGQGFSGNTIYF	TGTGCCAGCAGCGCGGGACAGGGTTTCTCTGGAAACACCATATATTTT
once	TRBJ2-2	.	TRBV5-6	CASRSYRVGLAGELFF	TGTGCCAGCAGGTCCTATCGGGTGGGGCTGGCCGGGGAGCTGTTTTTT
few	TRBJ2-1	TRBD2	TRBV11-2	CASGRVRNEQFF	TGTGCCAGCGGGAGGGTCCGCAATGAGCAGTTCTTC
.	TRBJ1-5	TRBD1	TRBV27	CASSLYRQGWGDQPQHF	TGTGCCAGCAGTTTATATCGACAGGGATGGGGTGATCAGCCCCAGCATTTT
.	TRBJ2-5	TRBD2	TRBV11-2	CASSYRTSGGRETQYF	TGTGCCAGCAGCTACAGAACTAGCGGGGGAAGGGAGACCCAGTACTTC
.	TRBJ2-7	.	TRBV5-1	CASSDPGTPPYEQYF	TGCGCCAGCAGCGACCCGGGAACACCTCCTTACGAGCAGTACTTC
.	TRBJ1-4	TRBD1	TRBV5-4	CASSNGDRVAKKLFF	TGTGCCAGCAGCAACGGGGACAGGGTCGCGAAAAAACTGTTTTTT
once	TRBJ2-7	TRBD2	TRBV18	CASSPPIGTSGEQYF	TGTGCCAGCTCACCACCGATAGGGACTAGCGGCGAGCAGTACTTC
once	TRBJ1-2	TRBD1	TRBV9	CASSVGTVLANYGYTF	TGTGCCAGCAGCGTCGGGACAGTCCTAGCTAACTATGGCTACACCTTC
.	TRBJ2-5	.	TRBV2	CASSYPRAGPKETQYF	TGTGCCAGCAGCTACCCCCGTGCGGGGCCTAAAGAGACCCAGTACTTC
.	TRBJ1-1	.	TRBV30	CAWSVAGKNTEAFF	TGTGCCTGGAGTGTGGCAGGCAAGAACACTGAAGCTTTCTTT
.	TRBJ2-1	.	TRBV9	CASSVGLATLYNEQFF	TGTGCCAGCAGCGTAGGATTAGCGACATTGTACAATGAGCAGTTCTTC
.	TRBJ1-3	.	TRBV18	CASSPQTASSGNTIYF	TGTGCCAGCTCACCACAGACAGCTAGCTCTGGAAACACCATATATTTT
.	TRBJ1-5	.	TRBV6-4	CASSEQDLRNQPQHF	TGTGCCAGCAGTGAACAGGACCTGCGTAATCAGCCCCAGCATTTT
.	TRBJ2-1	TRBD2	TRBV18	CASSPPAGTSGRRWGQNEQFF	TGTGCCAGCTCACCACCGGCAGGGACTAGCGGGAGACGATGGGGACAAAATGAGCAGTTCTTC
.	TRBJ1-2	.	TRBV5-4	CASSRGQYGYTF	TGTGCCAGCAGCCGTGGACAGTATGGCTACACCTTC
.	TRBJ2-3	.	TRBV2	CATPLGGTDTQYF	TGTGCCACCCCACTCGGGGGCACAGATACGCAGTATTTT
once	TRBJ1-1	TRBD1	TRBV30	CAWSVGQGNTEAFF	TGTGCCTGGAGTGTCGGACAGGGGAACACTGAAGCTTTCTTT
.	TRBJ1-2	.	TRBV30	CAWSGRTRLGGGYTF	TGTGCCTGGAGTGGCAGGACTCGTCTGGGAGGTGGCTACACCTTC